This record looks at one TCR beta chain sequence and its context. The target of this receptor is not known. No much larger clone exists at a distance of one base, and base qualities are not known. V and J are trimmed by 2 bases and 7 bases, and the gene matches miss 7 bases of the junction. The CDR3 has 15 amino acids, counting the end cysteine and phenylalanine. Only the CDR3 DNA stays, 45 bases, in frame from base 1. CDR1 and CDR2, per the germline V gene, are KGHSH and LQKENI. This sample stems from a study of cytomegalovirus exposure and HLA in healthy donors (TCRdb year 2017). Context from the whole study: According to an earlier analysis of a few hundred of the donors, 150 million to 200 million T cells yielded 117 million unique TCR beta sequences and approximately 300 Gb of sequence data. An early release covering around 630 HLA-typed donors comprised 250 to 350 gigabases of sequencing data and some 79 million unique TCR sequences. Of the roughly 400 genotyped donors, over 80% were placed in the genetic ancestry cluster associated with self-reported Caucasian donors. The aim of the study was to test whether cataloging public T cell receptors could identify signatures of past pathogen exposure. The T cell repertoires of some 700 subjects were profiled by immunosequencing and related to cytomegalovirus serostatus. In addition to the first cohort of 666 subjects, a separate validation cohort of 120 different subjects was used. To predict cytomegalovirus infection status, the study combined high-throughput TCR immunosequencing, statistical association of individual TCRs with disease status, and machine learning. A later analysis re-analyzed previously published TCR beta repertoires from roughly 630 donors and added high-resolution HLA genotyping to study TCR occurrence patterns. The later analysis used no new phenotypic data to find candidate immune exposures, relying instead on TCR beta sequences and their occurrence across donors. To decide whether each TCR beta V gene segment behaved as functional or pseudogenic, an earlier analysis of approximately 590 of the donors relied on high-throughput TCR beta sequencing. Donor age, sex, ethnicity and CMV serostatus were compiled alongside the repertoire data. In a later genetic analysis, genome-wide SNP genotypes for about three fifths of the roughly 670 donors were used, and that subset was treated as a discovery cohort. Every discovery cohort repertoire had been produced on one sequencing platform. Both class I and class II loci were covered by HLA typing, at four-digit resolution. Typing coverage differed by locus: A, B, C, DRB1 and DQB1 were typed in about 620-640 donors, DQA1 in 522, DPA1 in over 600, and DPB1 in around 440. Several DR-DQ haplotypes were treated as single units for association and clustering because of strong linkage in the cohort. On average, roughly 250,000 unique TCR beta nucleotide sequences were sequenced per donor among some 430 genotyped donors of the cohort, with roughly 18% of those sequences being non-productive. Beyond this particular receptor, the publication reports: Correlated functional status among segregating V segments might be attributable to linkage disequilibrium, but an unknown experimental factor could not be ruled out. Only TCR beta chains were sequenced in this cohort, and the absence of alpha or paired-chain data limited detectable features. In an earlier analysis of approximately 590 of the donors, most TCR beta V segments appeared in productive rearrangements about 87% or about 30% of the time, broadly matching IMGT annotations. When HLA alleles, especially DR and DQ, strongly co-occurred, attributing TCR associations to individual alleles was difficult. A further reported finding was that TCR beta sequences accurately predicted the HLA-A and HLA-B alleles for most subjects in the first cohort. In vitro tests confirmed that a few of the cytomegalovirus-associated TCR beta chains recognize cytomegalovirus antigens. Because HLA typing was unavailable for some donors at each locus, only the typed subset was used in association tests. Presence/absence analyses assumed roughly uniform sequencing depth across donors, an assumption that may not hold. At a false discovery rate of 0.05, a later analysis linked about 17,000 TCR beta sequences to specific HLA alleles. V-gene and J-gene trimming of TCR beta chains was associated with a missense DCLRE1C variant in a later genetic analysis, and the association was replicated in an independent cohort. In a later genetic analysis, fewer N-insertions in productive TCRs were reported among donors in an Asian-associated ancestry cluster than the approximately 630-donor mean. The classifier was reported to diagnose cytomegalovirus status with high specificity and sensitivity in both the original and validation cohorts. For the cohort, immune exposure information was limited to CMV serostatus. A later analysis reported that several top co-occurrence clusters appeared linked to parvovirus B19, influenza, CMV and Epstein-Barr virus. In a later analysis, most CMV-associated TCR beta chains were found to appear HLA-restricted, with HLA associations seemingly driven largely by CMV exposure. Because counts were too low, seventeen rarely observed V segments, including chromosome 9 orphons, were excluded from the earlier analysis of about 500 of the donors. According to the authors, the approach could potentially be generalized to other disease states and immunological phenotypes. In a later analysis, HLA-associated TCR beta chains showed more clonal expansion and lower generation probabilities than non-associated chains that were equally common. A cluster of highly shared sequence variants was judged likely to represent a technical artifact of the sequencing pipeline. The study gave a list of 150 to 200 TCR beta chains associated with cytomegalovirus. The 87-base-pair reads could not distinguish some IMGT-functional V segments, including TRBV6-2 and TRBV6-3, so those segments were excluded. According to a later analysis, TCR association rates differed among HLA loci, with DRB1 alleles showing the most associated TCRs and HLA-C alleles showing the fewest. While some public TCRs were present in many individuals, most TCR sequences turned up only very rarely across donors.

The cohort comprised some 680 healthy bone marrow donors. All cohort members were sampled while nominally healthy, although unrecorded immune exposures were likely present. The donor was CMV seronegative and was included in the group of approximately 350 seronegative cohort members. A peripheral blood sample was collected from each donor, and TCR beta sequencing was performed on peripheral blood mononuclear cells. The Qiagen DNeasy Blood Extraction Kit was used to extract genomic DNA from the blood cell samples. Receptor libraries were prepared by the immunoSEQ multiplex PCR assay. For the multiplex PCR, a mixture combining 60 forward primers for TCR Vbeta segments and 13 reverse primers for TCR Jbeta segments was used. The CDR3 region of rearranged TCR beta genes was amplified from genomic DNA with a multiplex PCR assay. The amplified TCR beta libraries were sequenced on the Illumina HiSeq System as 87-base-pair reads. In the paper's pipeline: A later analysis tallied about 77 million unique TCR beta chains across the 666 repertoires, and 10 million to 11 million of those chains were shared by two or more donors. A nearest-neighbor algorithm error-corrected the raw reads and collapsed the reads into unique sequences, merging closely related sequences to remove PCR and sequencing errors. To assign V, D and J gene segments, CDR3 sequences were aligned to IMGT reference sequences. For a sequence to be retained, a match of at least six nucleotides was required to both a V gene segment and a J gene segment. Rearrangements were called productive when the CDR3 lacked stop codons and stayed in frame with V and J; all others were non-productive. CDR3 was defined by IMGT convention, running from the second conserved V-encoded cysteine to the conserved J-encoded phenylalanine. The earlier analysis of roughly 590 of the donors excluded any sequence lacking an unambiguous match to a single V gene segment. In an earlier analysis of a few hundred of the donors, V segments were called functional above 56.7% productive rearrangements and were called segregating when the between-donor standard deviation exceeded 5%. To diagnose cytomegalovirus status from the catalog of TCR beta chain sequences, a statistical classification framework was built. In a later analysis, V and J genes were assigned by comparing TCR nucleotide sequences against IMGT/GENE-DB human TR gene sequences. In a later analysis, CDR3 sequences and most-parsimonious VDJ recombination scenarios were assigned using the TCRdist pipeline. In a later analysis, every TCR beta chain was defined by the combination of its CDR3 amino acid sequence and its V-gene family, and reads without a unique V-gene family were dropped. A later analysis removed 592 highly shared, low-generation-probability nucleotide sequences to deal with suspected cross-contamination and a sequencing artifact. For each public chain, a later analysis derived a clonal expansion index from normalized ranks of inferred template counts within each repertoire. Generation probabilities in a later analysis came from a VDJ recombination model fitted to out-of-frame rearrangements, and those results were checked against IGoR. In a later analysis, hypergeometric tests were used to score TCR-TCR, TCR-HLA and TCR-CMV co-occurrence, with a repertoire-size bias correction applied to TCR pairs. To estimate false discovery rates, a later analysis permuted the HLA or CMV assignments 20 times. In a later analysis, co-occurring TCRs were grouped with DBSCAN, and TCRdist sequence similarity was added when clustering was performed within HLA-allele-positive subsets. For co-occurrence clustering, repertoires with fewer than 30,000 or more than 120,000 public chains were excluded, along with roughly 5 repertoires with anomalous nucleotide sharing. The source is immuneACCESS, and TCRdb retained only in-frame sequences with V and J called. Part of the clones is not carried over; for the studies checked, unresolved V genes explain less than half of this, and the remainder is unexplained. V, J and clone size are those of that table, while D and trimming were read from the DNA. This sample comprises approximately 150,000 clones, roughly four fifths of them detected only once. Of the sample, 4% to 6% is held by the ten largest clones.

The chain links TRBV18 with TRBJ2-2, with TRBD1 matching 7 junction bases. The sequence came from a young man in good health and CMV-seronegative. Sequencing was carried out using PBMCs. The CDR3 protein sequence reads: CASSPDRAKSGELFF. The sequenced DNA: TGTGCCAGCTCACCAGACAGGGCCAAGAGCGGGGAGCTGTTTTTT.